What follows is one TCR beta chain and its context. The target antigen is unknown. This CDR3 comprises 15 residues. The V segment lost 1 base and the J segment 0 bases; nucleotides outside the gene matches: 1. The germline gives CDR1 LNHDA, CDR2 SQIVND (reference sequence). TCRdb itself ran the reads through MiXCR, one entry per CDR3 protein. The sample contains 830,000 or so distinct CDR3 sequences, 32% of which appear only once. The sample belongs to a study of T cell repertoires in cytomegalovirus infection. The V gene is TRBV19, the J gene TRBJ1-1; 8 bases match TRBD1. Specimen: cultured CD8+ T cells from PBMCs, collected from culture after CMV antigen stimulation. The sequence derives from a human donor in good health (CMV status not recorded). Some clones in this sample may be carry-over from other donors' samples. The CDR3 is CASSIGTGMNTEAFF. The CDR3 DNA follows: TGTGCCAGTAGTATAGGGACAGGGATGAACACTGAAGCTTTCTTT.